This is a list of T cell receptor beta chains from one sample in a study of blood T cell repertoires in COVID-19. Clones were read by immunoSEQ multiplex PCR, and TCRdb kept only the in-frame ones, dropping some. Of around 130,000 clones listed, less than 90% were seen once; the top ten hold roughly 18%. The sequenced material came from PBMCs or T cells enriched from blood (not recorded which). The receptors were sampled from a man aged 25 to 40 who had recovered from COVID-19. Each CDR3 is given with its conserved first and last residue. The order of the fields is V gene, J gene, CDR3 protein.

TRBV9	TRBJ2-1	CASSVVQGGEQFF
TRBV27	TRBJ1-6	CASSGQAASSYNSPLHF
TRBV5-1	TRBJ2-2	CASNQGNTGELFF
TRBV10-2	TRBJ2-3	CASSQRDYYSDTQYF
TRBV7-9	TRBJ2-7	CASSPGTPPYEQYF
TRBV7-9	TRBJ1-2	CASSTGTESSGYTF
TRBV18	TRBJ1-2	CASSDSPSPATTGGYTF
TRBV10-3	TRBJ2-2	CAIGGQLAGELFF
TRBV5-4	TRBJ2-1	CASSLDASGIRDEQFF
TRBV5-1	TRBJ2-2	CASSLTSGSGGELFF
TRBV6-1	TRBJ2-1	CASSEGQTFYNEQFF
TRBV27	TRBJ2-3	CASSPRQGAPDTQYF
TRBV11-2	TRBJ2-1	CASSLGQFNEQFF
TRBV5-1	TRBJ1-2	CASSFGEGGYTF
TRBV19	TRBJ2-1	CASSRGDRGESEQFF
TRBV5-1	TRBJ1-2	CASNVVAFWGPNYGYTF
TRBV11-2	TRBJ2-1	CASSLDFLAGDPTYNEQFF
TRBV6-5	TRBJ1-2	CASRRYIVDGYTF
TRBV6-1	TRBJ2-5	CASSETLAGVETQYF
TRBV6-1	TRBJ2-2	CASSERQGATGELFF
TRBV9	TRBJ2-3	CASSVVSGTDTQYF
TRBV29-1	TRBJ1-2	CSARTGVGYTF
TRBV4-1	TRBJ1-2	CASSPGQGVAGYTF
TRBV6-5	TRBJ1-1	CASRVRQGATEAFF
TRBV10-3	TRBJ1-1	CAISELPGQKAFF
TRBV3-1/TRBV3-2	TRBJ2-7	CASSQAHLGQGKMGEQYF
TRBV7-9	TRBJ1-3	CASSPRTGSTGNTIYF
TRBV5-1	TRBJ2-1	CASSRDRGRNEQFF